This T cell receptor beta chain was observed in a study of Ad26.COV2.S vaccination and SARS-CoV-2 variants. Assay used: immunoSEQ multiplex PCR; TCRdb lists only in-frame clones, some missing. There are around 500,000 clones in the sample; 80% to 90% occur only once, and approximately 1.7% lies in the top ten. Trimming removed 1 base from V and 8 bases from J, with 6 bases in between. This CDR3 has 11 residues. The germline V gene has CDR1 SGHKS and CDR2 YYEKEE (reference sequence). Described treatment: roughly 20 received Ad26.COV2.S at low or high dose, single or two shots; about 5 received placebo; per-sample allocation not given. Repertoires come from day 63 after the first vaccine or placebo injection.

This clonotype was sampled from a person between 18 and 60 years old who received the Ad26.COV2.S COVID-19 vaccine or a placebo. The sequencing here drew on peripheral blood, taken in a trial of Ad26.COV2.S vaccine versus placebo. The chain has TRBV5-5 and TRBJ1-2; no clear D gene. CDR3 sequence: CASSLWEGYTF. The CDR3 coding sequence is TGTGCCAGCAGCTTGTGGGAGGGCTACACCTTC.